The clone carrying this TCR beta chain was seen only a few times. Antigen: not known. RNA, once extracted, was reverse transcribed into cDNA for use as the sequencing template. Produced via immunoSEQ multiplex PCR; TCRdb's table is partial and in-frame only. The data show approximately 98,000 clones, 45% to 60% seen once. The record originates from a study of CD8+ T cells in alopecia areata. The study's findings and limits: Scalp repertoires also include resident alphabeta T cells from normal skin.

Trimming pared 6 bases from V and 4 bases from J, leaving 16 bases between. Germline assignment: CDR1 SQVTM and CDR2 ANQGSEA. The CDR3 loop spans 13 amino acids. Researchers took lesional scalp punch biopsies and peripheral blood from people who were alopecia areata patients. The source is a human donor with alopecia areata. The chain links TRBV29-1 to TRBJ2-7; D is perhaps TRBD1 (6 bases). Sequencing was done on a sample of NKG2D-low CD8+ T cells sorted from blood. The CDR3 sequence: CSVETGTPYEQYF. The CDR3, as DNA: TGCAGCGTGGAGACCGGGACACCATACGAGCAGTACTTC.